This T cell receptor (beta chain) originates from a study of blood T cells in healthy people across ages. Only one count was recorded for this clonotype. Combining a sample-barcoded 5' primer with a J-beta primer mix, a second PCR ran for roughly 6 to 12 cycles. Each cDNA molecule was tagged by a template-switch adaptor with 12 random nucleotides. Via MiXCR, TCRdb re-called the 5' RACE reads, giving one row per CDR3 protein. The table records 790,000 or so distinct CDR3 sequences, approximately 60% of them present only once. Each individual donor underwent a draw of roughly 10 milliliters of peripheral blood. Germline V gives CDR1 LGHDT, CDR2 YNNKEL (reference sequence). V was pared by 4 bases and J by 0 bases, with 16 bases between. CDR3 length equals 17 residues.

The V call is TRBV3-1, the J call TRBJ1-5; TRBD1 is a possible D gene (6 bases). The sequence was collected from a man aged 35 to 55 in good health. Sequenced input: blood. The CDR3 DNA is TGTGCCAGCAGCCTAGGGCCCCCGGGGGCTAGCAATCAGCCCCAGCATTTT. Encoded protein: CASSLGPPGASNQPQHF.